These T cell receptor beta chains were read from a single sample in a study of T cell responses to AZD1222 COVID-19 vaccine. The table came from immunoSEQ multiplex PCR; TCRdb's copy has only in-frame clones and leaves some out. The repertoire holds about 140,000 clones, with 70% to 90% as singletons. Specimen: peripheral blood, collected on day 0 of AZD1222 vaccination. Receptor source: an adult in good health. The CDR3 runs from the conserved cysteine through the conserved F or W. D genes are given only for firm matches. Not all rows give a size; the values are once, few, many and, for expanded clones, a class.

CDR3aa,CDR3nt,d_gene,j_gene,v_gene,abundance
CASSLAPGSGNTIYF,TGCGCCAGCAGCTTGGCTCCTGGGTCAGGAAACACCATATATTTT,-,TRBJ1-3,TRBV5-1,once
CASSEGGPGNTIYF,TGTGCCAGCAGTGAAGGAGGGCCTGGAAACACCATATATTTT,-,TRBJ1-3,TRBV2,-
CASSLKSPGELFF,TGTGCCAGCAGTTTAAAGTCTCCCGGGGAGCTGTTTTTT,-,TRBJ2-2,TRBV28,-
CASSLYQTTGELFF,TGTGCCAGCAGCCTATACCAAACCACCGGGGAGCTGTTTTTT,-,TRBJ2-2,TRBV9,-
CASSAKHKTGRGNTIYF,TGTGCCAGCAGCGCCAAGCACAAGACAGGGAGGGGAAACACCATATATTTT,TRBD1,TRBJ1-3,TRBV3-1/TRBV3-2,-
CASSEAWTGGYRTEAFF,TGTGCCAGCAGTGAAGCATGGACAGGGGGCTATCGAACTGAAGCTTTCTTT,TRBD1,TRBJ1-1,TRBV6-1,-
CASSYSGHGNTIYF,TGTGCCAGCAGTTATTCGGGGCATGGAAACACCATATATTTT,-,TRBJ1-3,TRBV6-5,once
CASNGPGSGNTIYF,TGTGCCAGTAACGGCCCAGGCTCTGGAAACACCATATATTTT,-,TRBJ1-3,TRBV19,-
CASSRPTSLDTGELFF,TGTGCCAGTAGCCGGCCGACTAGCTTAGACACCGGGGAGCTGTTTTTT,TRBD2,TRBJ2-2,TRBV19,-
CASSSAPGRDRTEAFF,TGTGCCAGCAGTTCCGCCCCAGGGAGGGATCGCACTGAAGCTTTCTTT,-,TRBJ1-1,TRBV6-2/TRBV6-3,-
CASSGRASGGAGADTQYF,TGTGCCAGCAGTGGAAGGGCTAGCGGGGGGGCCGGGGCAGATACGCAGTATTTT,TRBD2,TRBJ2-3,TRBV6-1,-
CASSLWGRLVMNTEAFF,TGTGCCAGCAGCCTCTGGGGGAGGCTAGTTATGAACACTGAAGCTTTCTTT,-,TRBJ1-1,TRBV5-6,-
CASSNSGNTIYF,TGTGCCAGCAGTAACTCTGGAAACACCATATATTTT,-,TRBJ1-3,TRBV6-5,-
CASSLVGTEAFF,TGTGCCAGCAGTTTAGTAGGCACTGAAGCTTTCTTT,-,TRBJ1-1,TRBV28,-
CSVGYSNTEAFF,TGCAGCGTTGGATACAGTAACACTGAAGCTTTCTTT,-,TRBJ1-1,TRBV29-1,-
CATSDGQGLSSYNEQFF,TGTGCCACCAGTGACGGACAGGGGCTTAGCTCCTACAATGAGCAGTTCTTC,TRBD1,TRBJ2-1,TRBV24-1,-
CASGLGEREAFF,TGTGCTAGTGGTTTGGGAGAAAGGGAAGCTTTCTTT,-,TRBJ1-1,TRBV12-5,-
CASIDGTANTEAFF,TGTGCCAGCATCGACGGGACGGCGAACACTGAAGCTTTCTTT,-,TRBJ1-1,TRBV28,once
CASSLGQGKTQYF,TGTGCCAGCAGCTTAGGACAAGGGAAGACCCAGTACTTC,-,TRBJ2-5,TRBV11-3,-
CASSRTGFNQPQHF,TGTGCCAGCAGCAGGACAGGGTTCAATCAGCCCCAGCATTTT,TRBD1,TRBJ1-5,TRBV5-6,-
CASSAVTGSGANVLTF,TGTGCCAGCAGCGCAGTGACAGGGTCTGGGGCCAACGTCCTGACTTTC,TRBD1,TRBJ2-6,TRBV5-5,-
CASTAVGGEQETQYF,TGCGCCAGCACTGCGGTTGGGGGAGAACAAGAGACCCAGTACTTC,-,TRBJ2-5,TRBV5-1,-
CASSLGRSRYEQYF,TGTGCCAGCAGTTTAGGGAGGTCTCGGTACGAGCAGTACTTC,-,TRBJ2-7,TRBV28,-
CASSQDRGQGYTF,TGCGCCAGCAGCCAAGACAGGGGGCAGGGCTACACCTTC,TRBD1,TRBJ1-2,TRBV4-3,-
CAIMGNRGTEAFF,TGTGCCATCATGGGTAACAGGGGCACTGAAGCTTTCTTT,TRBD1,TRBJ1-1,TRBV10-3,-
CASSFSGSYEQYF,TGTGCCAGCAGCTTTTCGGGAAGCTACGAGCAGTACTTC,-,TRBJ2-7,TRBV5-6,-